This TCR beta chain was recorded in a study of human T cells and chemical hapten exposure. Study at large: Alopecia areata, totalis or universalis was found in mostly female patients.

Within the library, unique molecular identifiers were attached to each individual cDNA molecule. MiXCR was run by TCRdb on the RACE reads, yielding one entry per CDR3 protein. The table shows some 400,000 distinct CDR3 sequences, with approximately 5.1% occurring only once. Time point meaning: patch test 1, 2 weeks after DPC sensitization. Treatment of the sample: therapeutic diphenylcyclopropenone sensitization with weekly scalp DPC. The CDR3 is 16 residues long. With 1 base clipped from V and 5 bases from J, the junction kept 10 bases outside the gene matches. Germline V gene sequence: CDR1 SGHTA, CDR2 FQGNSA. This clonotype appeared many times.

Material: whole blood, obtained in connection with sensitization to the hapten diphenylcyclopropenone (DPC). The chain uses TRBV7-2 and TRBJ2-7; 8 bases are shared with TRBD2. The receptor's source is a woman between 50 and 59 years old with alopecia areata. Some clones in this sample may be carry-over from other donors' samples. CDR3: CASSLVGTSRSDEQYF. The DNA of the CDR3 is TGTGCCAGCAGCTTAGTGGGGACTAGTCGATCCGACGAGCAGTACTTC.